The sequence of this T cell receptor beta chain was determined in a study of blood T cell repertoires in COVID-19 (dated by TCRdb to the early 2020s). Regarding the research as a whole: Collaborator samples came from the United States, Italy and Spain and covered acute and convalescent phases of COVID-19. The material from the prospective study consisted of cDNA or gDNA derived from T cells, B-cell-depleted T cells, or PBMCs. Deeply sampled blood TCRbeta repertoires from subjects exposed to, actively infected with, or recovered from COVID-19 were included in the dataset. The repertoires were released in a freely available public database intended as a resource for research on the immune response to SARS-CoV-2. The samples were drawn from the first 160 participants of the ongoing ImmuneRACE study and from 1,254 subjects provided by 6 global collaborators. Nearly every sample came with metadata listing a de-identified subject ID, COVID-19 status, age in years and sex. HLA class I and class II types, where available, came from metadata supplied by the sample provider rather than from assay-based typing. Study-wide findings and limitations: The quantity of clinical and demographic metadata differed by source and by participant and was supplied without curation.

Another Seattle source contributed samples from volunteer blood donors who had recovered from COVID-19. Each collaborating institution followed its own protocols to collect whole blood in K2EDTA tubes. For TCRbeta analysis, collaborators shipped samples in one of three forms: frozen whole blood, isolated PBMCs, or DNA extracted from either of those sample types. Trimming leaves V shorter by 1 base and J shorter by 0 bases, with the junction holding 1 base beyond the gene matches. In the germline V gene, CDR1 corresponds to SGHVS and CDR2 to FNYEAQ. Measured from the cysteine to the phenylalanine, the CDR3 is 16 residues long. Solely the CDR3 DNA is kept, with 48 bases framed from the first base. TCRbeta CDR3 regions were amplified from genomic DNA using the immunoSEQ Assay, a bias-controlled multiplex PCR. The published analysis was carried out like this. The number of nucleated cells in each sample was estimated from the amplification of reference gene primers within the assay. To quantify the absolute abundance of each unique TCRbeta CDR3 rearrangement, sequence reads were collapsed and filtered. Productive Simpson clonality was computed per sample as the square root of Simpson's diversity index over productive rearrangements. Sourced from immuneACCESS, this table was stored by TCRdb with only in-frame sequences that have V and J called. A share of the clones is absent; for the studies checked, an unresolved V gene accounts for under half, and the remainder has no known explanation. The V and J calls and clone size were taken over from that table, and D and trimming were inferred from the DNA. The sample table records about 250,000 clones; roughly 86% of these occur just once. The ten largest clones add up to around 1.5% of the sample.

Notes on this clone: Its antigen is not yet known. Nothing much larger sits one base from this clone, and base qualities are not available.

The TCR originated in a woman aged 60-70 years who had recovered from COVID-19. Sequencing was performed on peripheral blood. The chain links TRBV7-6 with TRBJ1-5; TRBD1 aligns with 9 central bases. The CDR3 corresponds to CASSLGTGASNQPQHF. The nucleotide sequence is TGTGCCAGCAGCTTAGGGACAGGGGCTAGCAATCAGCCCCAGCATTTT. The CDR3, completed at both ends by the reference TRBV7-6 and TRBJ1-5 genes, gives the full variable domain GAGVSQSPRYKVTKRGQDVALRCDPISGHVSLYWYRQALGQGPEFLTYFNYEAQQDKSGLPNDRFSAERPEGSISTLTIQRTEQRDSAMYRCASSLGTGASNQPQHFGDGTRLSIL.